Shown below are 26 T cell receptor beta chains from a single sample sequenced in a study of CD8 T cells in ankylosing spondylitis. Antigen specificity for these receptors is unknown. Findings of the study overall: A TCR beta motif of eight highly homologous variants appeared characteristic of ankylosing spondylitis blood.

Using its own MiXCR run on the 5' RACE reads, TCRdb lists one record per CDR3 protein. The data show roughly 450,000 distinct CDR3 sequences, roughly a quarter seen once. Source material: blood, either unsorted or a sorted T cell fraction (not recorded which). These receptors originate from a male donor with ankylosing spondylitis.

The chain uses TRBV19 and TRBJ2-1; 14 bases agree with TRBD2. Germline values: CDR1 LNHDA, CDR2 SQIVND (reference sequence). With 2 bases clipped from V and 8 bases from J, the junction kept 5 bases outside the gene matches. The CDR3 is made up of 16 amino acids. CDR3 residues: CASSIPTSGRADEQFF. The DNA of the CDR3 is TGTGCCAGTAGTATACCGACTAGCGGGAGGGCCGATGAGCAGTTCTTC.

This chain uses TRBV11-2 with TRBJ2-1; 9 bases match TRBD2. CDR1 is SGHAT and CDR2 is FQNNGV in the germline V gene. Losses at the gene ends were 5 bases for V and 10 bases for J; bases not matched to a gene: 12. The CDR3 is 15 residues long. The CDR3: CASSEGGLAGKEQFF. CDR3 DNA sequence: TGTGCCAGCAGCGAAGGGGGGCTAGCGGGAAAAGAGCAGTTCTTC.

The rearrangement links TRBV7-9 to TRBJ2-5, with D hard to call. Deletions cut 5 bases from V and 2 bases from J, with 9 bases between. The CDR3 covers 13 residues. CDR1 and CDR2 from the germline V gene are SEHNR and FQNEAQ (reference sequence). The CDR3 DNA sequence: TGTGCCAGCAGCCCCACCTGGCAAGAGACCCAGTACTTC. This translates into CASSPTWQETQYF. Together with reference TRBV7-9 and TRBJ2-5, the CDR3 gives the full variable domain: DTGVSQNPRHKITKRGQNVTFRCDPISEHNRLYWYRQTLGQGPEFLTYFQNEAQLEKSRLLSDRFSAERPKGSFSTLEIQRTEQGDSAMYLCASSPTWQETQYFGPGTRLLVL.

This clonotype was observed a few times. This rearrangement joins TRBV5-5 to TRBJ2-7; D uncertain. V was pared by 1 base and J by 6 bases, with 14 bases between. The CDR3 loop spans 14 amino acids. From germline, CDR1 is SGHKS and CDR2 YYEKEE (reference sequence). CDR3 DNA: TGTGCCAGCAGCTTGCTGGGGAACTGGGGCGAGCAGTACTTC. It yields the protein CASSLLGNWGEQYF.

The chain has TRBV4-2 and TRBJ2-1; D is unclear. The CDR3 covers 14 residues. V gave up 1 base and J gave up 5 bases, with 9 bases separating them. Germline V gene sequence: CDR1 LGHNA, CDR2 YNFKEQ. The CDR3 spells CASSQVRSHNEQFF. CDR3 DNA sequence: TGTGCCAGCAGCCAAGTTAGAAGCCACAATGAGCAGTTCTTC.

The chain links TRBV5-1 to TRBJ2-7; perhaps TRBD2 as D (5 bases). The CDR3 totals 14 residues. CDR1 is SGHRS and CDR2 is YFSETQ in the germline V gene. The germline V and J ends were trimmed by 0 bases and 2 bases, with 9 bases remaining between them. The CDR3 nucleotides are TGCGCCAGCAGCTTGGCCGTCGGGGCCTACGAGCAGTACTTC. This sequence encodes CASSLAVGAYEQYF.

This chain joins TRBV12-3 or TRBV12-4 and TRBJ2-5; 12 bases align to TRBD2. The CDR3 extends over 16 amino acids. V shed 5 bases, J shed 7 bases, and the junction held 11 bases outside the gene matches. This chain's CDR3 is CASSPSTSGSARTQYF. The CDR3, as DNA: TGTGCCAGCAGTCCTTCGACTAGCGGGAGCGCCCGGACCCAGTACTTC.

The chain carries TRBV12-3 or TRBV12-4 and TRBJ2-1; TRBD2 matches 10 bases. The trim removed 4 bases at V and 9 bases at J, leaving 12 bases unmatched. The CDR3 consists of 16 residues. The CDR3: CASSWTSGMEIGEQFF. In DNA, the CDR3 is TGTGCCAGCAGTTGGACTAGCGGCATGGAGATCGGTGAGCAGTTCTTC.

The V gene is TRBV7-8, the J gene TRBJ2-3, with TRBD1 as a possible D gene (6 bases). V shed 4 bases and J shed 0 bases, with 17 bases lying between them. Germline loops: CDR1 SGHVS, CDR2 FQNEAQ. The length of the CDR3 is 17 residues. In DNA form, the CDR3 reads TGTGCCAGCAGCTCCGAAAATGGACAGACTAGCACAGATACGCAGTATTTT. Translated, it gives CASSSENGQTSTDTQYF.

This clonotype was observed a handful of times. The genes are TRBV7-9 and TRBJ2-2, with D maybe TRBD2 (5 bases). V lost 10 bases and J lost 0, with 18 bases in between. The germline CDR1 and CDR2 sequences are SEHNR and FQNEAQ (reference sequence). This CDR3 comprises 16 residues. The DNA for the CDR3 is TGTGCCAACCATGGTGAATCAGCGGCGAACACCGGGGAGCTGTTTTTT. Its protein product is CANHGESAANTGELFF.

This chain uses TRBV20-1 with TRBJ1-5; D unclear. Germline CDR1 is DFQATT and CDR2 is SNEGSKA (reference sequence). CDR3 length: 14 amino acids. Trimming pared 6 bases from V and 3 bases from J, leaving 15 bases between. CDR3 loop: CSAPRGGNNQPQHF. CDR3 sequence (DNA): TGCAGTGCCCCACGGGGAGGTAACAATCAGCCCCAGCATTTT.

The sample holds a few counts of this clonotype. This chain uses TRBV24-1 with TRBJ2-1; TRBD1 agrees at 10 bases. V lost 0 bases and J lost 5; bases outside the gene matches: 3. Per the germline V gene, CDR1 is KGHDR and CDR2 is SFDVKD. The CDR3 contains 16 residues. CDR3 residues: CATSDLRDRGHNEQFF. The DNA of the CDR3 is TGTGCCACCAGTGATTTGAGGGACAGGGGCCACAATGAGCAGTTCTTC.

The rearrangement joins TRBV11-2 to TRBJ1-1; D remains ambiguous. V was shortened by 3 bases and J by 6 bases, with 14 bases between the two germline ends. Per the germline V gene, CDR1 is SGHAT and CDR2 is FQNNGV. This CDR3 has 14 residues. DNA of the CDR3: TGTGCCAGCAGCTTTTCCCACCGAGGGTCTGAAGCTTTCTTT. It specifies CASSFSHRGSEAFF.

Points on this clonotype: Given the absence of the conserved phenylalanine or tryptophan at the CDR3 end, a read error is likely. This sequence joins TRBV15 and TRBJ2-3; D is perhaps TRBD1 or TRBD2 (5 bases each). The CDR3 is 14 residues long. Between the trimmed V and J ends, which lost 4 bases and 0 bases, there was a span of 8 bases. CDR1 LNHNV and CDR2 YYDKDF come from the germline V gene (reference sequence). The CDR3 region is CATSKGTSTDTQYL. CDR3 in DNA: TGTGCCACCAGCAAAGGGACCAGCACAGATACGCAGTATCTT.

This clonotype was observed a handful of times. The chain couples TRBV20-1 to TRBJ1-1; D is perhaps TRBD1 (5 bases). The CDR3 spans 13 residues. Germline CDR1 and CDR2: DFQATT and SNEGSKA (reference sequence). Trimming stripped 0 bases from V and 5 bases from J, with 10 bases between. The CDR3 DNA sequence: TGCAGTGCTAGAGAGGGGGTAATAACTGAAGCTTTCTTT. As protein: CSAREGVITEAFF.

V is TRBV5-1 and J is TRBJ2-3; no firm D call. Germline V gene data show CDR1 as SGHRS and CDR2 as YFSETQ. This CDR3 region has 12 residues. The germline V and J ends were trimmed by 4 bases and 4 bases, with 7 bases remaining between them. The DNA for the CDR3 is TGCGCCAGCAGCGCCAACGCAGATACGCAGTATTTT. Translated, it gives CASSANADTQYF.

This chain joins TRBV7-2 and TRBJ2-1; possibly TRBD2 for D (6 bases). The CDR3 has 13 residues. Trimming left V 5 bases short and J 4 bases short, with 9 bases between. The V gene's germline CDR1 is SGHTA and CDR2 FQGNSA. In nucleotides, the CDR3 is TGTGCCAGCAGCGAGGGACTTTACAATGAGCAGTTCTTC. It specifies CASSEGLYNEQFF. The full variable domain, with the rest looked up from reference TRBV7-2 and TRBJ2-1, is GAGVSQSPSNKVTEKGKDVELRCDPISGHTALYWYRQSLGQGLEFLIYFQGNSAPDKSGLPSDRFSAERTGGSVSTLTIQRTQQEDSAVYLCASSEGLYNEQFFGPGTRLTVL.

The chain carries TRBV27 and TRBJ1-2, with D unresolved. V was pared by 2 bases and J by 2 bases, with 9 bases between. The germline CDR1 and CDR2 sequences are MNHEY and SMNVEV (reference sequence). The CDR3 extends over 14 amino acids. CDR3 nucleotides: TGTGCCAGCAGTTTACAACGATCGAACTATGGCTACACCTTC. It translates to CASSLQRSNYGYTF.

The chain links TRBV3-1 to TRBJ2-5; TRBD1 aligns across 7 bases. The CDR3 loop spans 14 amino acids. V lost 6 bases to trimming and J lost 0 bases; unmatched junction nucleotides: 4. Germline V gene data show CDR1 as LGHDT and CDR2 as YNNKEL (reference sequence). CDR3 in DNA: TGTGCCAGCAGTCGGACAGGCTACCAAGAGACCCAGTACTTC. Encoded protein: CASSRTGYQETQYF.

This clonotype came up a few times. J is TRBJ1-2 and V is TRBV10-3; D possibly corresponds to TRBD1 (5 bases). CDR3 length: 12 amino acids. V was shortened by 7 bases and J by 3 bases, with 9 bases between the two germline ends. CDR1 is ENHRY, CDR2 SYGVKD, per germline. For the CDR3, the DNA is TGTGCCATCATGGGGGGGGACTATGGCTACACCTTC. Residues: CAIMGGDYGYTF.

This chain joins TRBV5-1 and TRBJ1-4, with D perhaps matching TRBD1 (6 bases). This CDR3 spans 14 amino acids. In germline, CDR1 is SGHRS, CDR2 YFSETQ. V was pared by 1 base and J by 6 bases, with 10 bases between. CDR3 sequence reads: CASSLLAGDEKLFF. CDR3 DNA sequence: TGCGCCAGCAGCTTGCTGGCAGGGGATGAAAAACTGTTTTTT.

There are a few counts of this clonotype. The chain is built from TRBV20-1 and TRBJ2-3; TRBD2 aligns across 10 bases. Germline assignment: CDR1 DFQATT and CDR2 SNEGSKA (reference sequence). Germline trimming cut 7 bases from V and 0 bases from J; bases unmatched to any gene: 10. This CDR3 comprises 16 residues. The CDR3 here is CSVLKVLAGSTDTQYF. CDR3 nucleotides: TGCAGTGTTCTAAAAGTACTAGCGGGGAGCACAGATACGCAGTATTTT.

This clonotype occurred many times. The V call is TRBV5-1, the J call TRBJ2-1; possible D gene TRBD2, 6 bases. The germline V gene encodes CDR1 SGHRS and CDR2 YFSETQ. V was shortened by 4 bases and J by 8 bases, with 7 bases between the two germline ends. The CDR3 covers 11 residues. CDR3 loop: CASSRRDEQFF. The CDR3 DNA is TGCGCCAGCAGCCGGAGGGATGAGCAGTTCTTC.

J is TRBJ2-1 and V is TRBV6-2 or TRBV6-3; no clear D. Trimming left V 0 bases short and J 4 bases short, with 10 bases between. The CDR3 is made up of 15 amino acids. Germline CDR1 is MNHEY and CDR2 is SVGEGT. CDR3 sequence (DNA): TGTGCCAGCAGTTACTCATTCGGGCGTTACAATGAGCAGTTCTTC. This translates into CASSYSFGRYNEQFF.

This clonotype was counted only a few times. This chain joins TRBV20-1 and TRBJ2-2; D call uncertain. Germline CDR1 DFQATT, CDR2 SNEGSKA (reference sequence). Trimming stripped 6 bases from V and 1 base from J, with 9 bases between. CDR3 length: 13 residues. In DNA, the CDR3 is TGCAGTGCCTTGCGGATGAACACCGGGGAGCTGTTTTTT. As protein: CSALRMNTGELFF.

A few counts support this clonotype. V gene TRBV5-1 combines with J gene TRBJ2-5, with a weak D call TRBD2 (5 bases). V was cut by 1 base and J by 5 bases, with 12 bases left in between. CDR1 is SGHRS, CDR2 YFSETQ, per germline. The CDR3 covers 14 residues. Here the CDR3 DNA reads TGCGCCAGCAGCTTGAACGGGAAATGGGAGACCCAGTACTTC. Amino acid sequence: CASSLNGKWETQYF.